The source of this TCR beta chain is a study of shared clonotypes between healthy human individuals. Whole-study findings and limits: A handful of donors held 4.5% to 5% of naive CD4 clonotypes in common.

Germline values: CDR1 LNHNV, CDR2 YYDKDF (reference sequence). CDR3 length: 13 residues. Trimming took off 0 bases at V and 9 bases at J, with 9 bases between the two ends. The CD4+ fraction was divided into a CD45RA+ naive subset and a CD45RA-negative memory subset. Turning to this clone: Its antigen is currently unknown.

Method: immunoSEQ multiplex PCR; TCRdb's copy keeps in-frame clones and lacks some. The sample records approximately 700,000 clones, more than 70% being singletons. Sequencing was done on a sample of memory CD4+ T cells sorted from blood. Stated subset: CD45RA-negative fraction. This TCR was sampled from a woman in her twenties or thirties in good health. The V gene is TRBV15, the J gene TRBJ1-5; D gene uncertain. The CDR3 region is CATSRDVGSPQHF. The CDR3 coding sequence is TGTGCCACCAGCAGAGATGTGGGATCGCCCCAGCATTTT.